These 13 T cell receptor beta chains were all obtained from the same sample, sequenced in a study of T cell repertoires in cytomegalovirus infection. MiXCR, run by TCRdb on the reads, gives a single entry per CDR3 protein. This sample yields some 920,000 distinct CDR3 sequences, of which roughly 30% are seen a single time; more than 13% belongs to the top ten. Their target antigens are unknown. The sample here was cultured CD8+ T cells from PBMCs, taken from culture after CMV antigen stimulation. The receptors come from a human donor in good health (CMV status not recorded). Some clones in this sample may be carry-over from other donors' samples.

This clonotype turned up a few times. V is TRBV7-9 and J is TRBJ2-7; D gene unclear. CDR3 length: 12 residues. Germline V CDR1 and CDR2: SEHNR, FQNEAQ (reference sequence). V gave up 8 bases and J gave up 2 bases, with 10 bases separating them. CDR3 loop: CASRKSPYEQYF. CDR3 nucleotide sequence: TGTGCCAGCCGAAAGTCTCCCTACGAGCAGTACTTC.

This clonotype was counted a few times. This chain uses TRBV19 with TRBJ1-1, with a tentative D call TRBD1 (5 bases). Germline assignment: CDR1 LNHDA and CDR2 SQIVND (reference sequence). Trimming stripped 5 bases from V and 0 bases from J, with 13 bases between. This CDR3 has 15 residues. In DNA form, the CDR3 reads TGTGCCAGTAGTCCCATGAGGGGTTTGAACACTGAAGCTTTCTTT. Translation: CASSPMRGLNTEAFF.

This chain links TRBV29-1 with TRBJ1-2; the D gene is possibly TRBD1 (5 bases). The germline V gene has CDR1 SQVTM and CDR2 ANQGSEA. There are 13 residues in the CDR3. The V end was cut by 3 bases, the J end by 2 bases, with 10 bases between. The CDR3 region has the DNA TGCAGCGTTGATTTTGGGGGGAACTATGGCTACACCTTC. This translates into CSVDFGGNYGYTF. Combining the CDR3 with reference TRBV29-1 and TRBJ1-2 gives the whole variable domain SAVISQKPSRDICQRGTSLTIQCQVDSQVTMMFWYRQQPGQSLTLIATANQGSEATYESGFVIDKFPISRPNLTFSTLTVSNMSPEDSSIYLCSVDFGGNYGYTFGSGTRLTVV.

The table lists this clonotype with a few counts. This chain uses TRBV6-6 with TRBJ1-1, with 8 nucleotides matching TRBD1. V lost 7 bases to trimming and J lost 0 bases; unmatched junction nucleotides: 10. Germline CDR1 reads MNHNY; CDR2 reads SVGAGI (reference sequence). The CDR3 totals 16 residues. CDR3: CASIQGQGAMNTEAFF. The CDR3 nucleotides are TGTGCCAGCATCCAAGGCCAGGGGGCGATGAACACTGAAGCTTTCTTT.

This clonotype was recorded at least ten times. V is TRBV6-1 and J is TRBJ2-7; TRBD1 might be the D (5 bases). This CDR3 is 12 amino acids long. Germline V gene lookup returns CDR1 MNHNS and CDR2 SASEGT. V was shortened by 3 bases and J by 6 bases, with 9 bases between the two germline ends. This CDR3 is CASSEVGREQYF. CDR3 coding DNA: TGTGCCAGCAGTGAGGTGGGGCGCGAGCAGTACTTC.

The rearrangement links TRBV5-6 to TRBJ2-3; 7 nucleotides match TRBD2. Germline lookup yields CDR1 SGHDT and CDR2 YYEEEE. V shed 2 bases and J 2 bases; nucleotides not matched to a gene: 5. The CDR3 length is 15 residues. The CDR3 DNA sequence: TGTGCCAGCAGCTTCAAGCGGGGCACCACAGATACGCAGTATTTT. Protein sequence: CASSFKRGTTDTQYF.

This clonotype showed up many times. V gene TRBV5-6 combines with J gene TRBJ2-6; the D is unclear. The CDR3 spans 15 residues. Trimming cost V 5 bases and J 0 bases, with 9 bases left between them. Germline CDR1 is SGHDT and CDR2 is YYEEEE. The CDR3: CASRDLFSGANVLTF. CDR3 DNA sequence: TGTGCCAGCAGGGACCTTTTCTCTGGGGCCAACGTCCTGACTTTC.

V usage is TRBV7-6 and J usage is TRBJ2-1; D unclear. Deletions cut 5 bases from V and 8 bases from J, with 19 bases between. Germline V gene data show CDR1 as SGHVS and CDR2 as FNYEAQ. The CDR3 extends over 15 amino acids. CDR3 bases: TGTGCCAGCAGCCAACCCCCTAGACTCGACGATGAGCAGTTCTTC. Translation gives CASSQPPRLDDEQFF.

This clonotype has a handful of counts. This CDR3 is CSARDRDGPLGQYF. In DNA, the CDR3 is TGCAGTGCTAGAGATCGTGACGGGCCCCTCGGGCAGTATTTT. This chain uses TRBV20-1 with TRBJ2-3; the D is unclear. The CDR3 is made up of 14 amino acids. V was trimmed by 0 bases and J by 11 bases, leaving 18 bases between them. Germline CDR1 and CDR2: DFQATT and SNEGSKA (reference sequence).

At least ten counts were recorded for this clonotype. The gene calls are TRBV7-8 and TRBJ2-3; 9 nucleotides agree with TRBD2. The length of the CDR3 is 19 residues. Germline CDR1 SGHVS, CDR2 FQNEAQ. V dropped 1 base and J dropped 8; count of bases not matched to a gene: 19. CDR3 protein: CASSLGSVGAGGLPATQYF. CDR3 nucleotides: TGTGCCAGCAGCTTAGGATCCGTCGGAGCGGGGGGCCTACCGGCTACGCAGTATTTT.

V and J are TRBV19 and TRBJ2-2; D perhaps matches TRBD2 (6 bases). CDR3 size: 16 residues. CDR1 is LNHDA and CDR2 is SQIVND in the germline V gene (reference sequence). Trimming took 5 bases from V and 4 from J, leaving 17 bases between them. The CDR3 protein is CASSPAIGGITGELFF. The DNA for the CDR3 is TGTGCCAGTAGTCCTGCAATCGGAGGGATCACCGGGGAGCTGTTTTTT.

The chain combines TRBV13 with TRBJ1-1, with D uncertain. The CDR3 spans 13 residues. The germline V gene encodes CDR1 PRHDT and CDR2 FYEKMQ (reference sequence). Trimming shortened V by 4 bases and J by 12 bases, and 18 bases separated the two germline ends. The CDR3 region has the DNA TGTGCCAGCAGCTCCCAGAACGACATTTTGTCTTTCTTT. Translating it yields CASSSQNDILSFF.

This chain connects TRBV27 to TRBJ1-3; the D is unclear. Germline V gives CDR1 MNHEY, CDR2 SMNVEV (reference sequence). V was shortened by 4 bases and J by 0 bases, with 7 bases between the two germline ends. The CDR3 runs 14 residues. The CDR3 spells CASSSISSGNTIYF. CDR3 nucleotide sequence: TGTGCCAGCAGTTCTATCAGCTCTGGAAACACCATATATTTT.